The 23 T cell receptor beta chains given below trace back to one sample, sequenced in a study of CD8 T cells in ankylosing spondylitis. Using its own MiXCR run on the 5' RACE reads, TCRdb lists one record per CDR3 protein. The sample lists around 150,000 distinct CDR3 sequences; approximately 7.4% were seen once. The sequenced material came from blood, either unsorted or a sorted T cell fraction (not recorded which). The receptors shown here come from a female donor with ankylosing spondylitis or in good health (not recorded which).

V is TRBV5-1 and J is TRBJ1-4, with D possibly matching TRBD1 (6 bases). The V gene lost 4 bases and the J gene lost 6 bases, with 16 bases spanning the gap. From germline, CDR1 is SGHRS and CDR2 YFSETQ. There are 15 residues in the CDR3. CDR3 loop: CASSPSGTHDEKLFF. CDR3 sequence (DNA): TGCGCCAGCAGCCCCTCCGGGACACATGATGAAAAACTGTTTTTT.

The CDR3 DNA is TGCAGTGCTAGAGATATCAAGTCGAACACTGAAGCTTTCTTT. Its protein is CSARDIKSNTEAFF. This chain links TRBV20-1 with TRBJ1-1; D unresolved. The germline V and J ends were trimmed by 0 bases and 1 base, with 9 bases remaining between them. The CDR3 is 14 amino acids. Per the germline V gene, CDR1 is DFQATT and CDR2 is SNEGSKA (reference sequence).

This clonotype was seen ten or more times. This chain links TRBV9 with TRBJ2-3; 10 nucleotides match TRBD2. With 4 bases clipped from V and 8 bases from J, the junction kept 7 bases outside the gene matches. The germline gives CDR1 SGDLS, CDR2 YYNGEE. The CDR3 extends over 14 amino acids. The CDR3 coding sequence is TGTGCCAGCAGCCCGAGCGGGGGGGCCGGTACGCAGTATTTT. It is translated as CASSPSGGAGTQYF.

This clonotype was counted many times. The chain couples TRBV7-9 to TRBJ2-3; D is unclear. There are 16 residues in the CDR3. The germline gives CDR1 SEHNR, CDR2 FQNEAQ (reference sequence). The V and J ends lost 0 bases and 3 bases respectively, with 13 bases between them. As DNA, the CDR3 is TGTGCCAGCAGCTTAGCGGTCCAGTTAGGGACAGATACGCAGTATTTT. The encoded protein is CASSLAVQLGTDTQYF. Drawing the rest from reference TRBV7-9 and TRBJ2-3, the complete variable domain is DTGVSQNPRHKITKRGQNVTFRCDPISEHNRLYWYRQTLGQGPEFLTYFQNEAQLEKSRLLSDRFSAERPKGSFSTLEIQRTEQGDSAMYLCASSLAVQLGTDTQYFGPGTRLTVL.

Worth noting for this clonotype: This may arise from a read error, as a much more abundant clone is one base away. V usage is TRBV6-5 and J usage is TRBJ2-7; D uncertain. Per germline, CDR1 MNHEY and CDR2 SVGAGI. CDR3 length: 13 residues. CDR3 sequence reads: CASSYSSVLERYF. The CDR3, as DNA: TGTGCCAGCAGTTACTCGAGTGTGCTGGAGCGGTACTTC.

This clonotype was seen ten or more times. The chain links TRBV12-3 or TRBV12-4 to TRBJ2-7, with TRBD1 identical over 8 bases. The CDR3 is 13 residues long. Trimming removed 3 bases from V and 3 bases from J; junction bases left unmatched: 1. This CDR3 is CASSFGTGYEQYF. CDR3 DNA sequence: TGTGCCAGCAGTTTCGGGACAGGCTACGAGCAGTACTTC.

This clonotype was seen a few times. The chain couples TRBV7-2 to TRBJ2-2; unclear D gene. CDR3 length: 13 residues. V lost 2 bases and J 6 bases, leaving 7 bases between the germline ends. Germline-derived CDR1 and CDR2 are SGHTA and FQGNSA. CDR3 residues: CASSLYRPGELFF. CDR3 sequence (DNA): TGTGCCAGCAGCTTATACCGGCCCGGGGAGCTGTTTTTT.

This clonotype was seen at least ten times. V is TRBV5-1 and J is TRBJ2-3; 7 bases map to TRBD2. V gave up 4 bases and J gave up 0 bases; unmatched junction bases: 14. The CDR3 totals 18 residues. CDR1 SGHRS and CDR2 YFSETQ come from the germline V gene. The CDR3 DNA reads TGCGCCAGCAGCACTGGGGCCGGGGGGACGACTAGCACAGATACGCAGTATTTT. Translated: CASSTGAGGTTSTDTQYF.

This clonotype was picked up many times. The V and J genes are TRBV5-1 and TRBJ2-5, with 12 bases matching TRBD2. With V trimmed by 0 bases and J by 1 base, 7 bases remained unmatched. Germline V gene lookup returns CDR1 SGHRS and CDR2 YFSETQ. The CDR3 sequence is 18 residues long. The CDR3 DNA reads TGCGCCAGCAGCTTGGGGGTGACTAGCGGGGGAACCCAAGAGACCCAGTACTTC. The encoded protein is CASSLGVTSGGTQETQYF.

There are a few counts of this clonotype. V gene TRBV14 combines with J gene TRBJ1-3; TRBD1 matches 9 bases. V was clipped by 1 base and J by 0 bases; unmatched bases: 4. The CDR3 is 17 residues long. Germline CDR1 and CDR2: SGHDN and FVKESK. The CDR3 sequence is CASSQGGTGYSGNTIYF. As DNA, the CDR3 is TGTGCCAGCAGCCAAGGAGGGACAGGGTACTCTGGAAACACCATATATTTT.

This chain joins TRBV4-2 and TRBJ1-2; D is possibly TRBD1 (5 bases). The germline V gene encodes CDR1 LGHNA and CDR2 YNFKEQ. The length of the CDR3 is 12 residues. With 5 bases removed from V and 2 bases from J, the gap between germline ends came to 6 bases. This CDR3 is CASSWDNYGYTF. The CDR3 DNA is TGTGCCAGCAGCTGGGACAACTATGGCTACACCTTC.

This clonotype was detected ten times or more. The chain uses TRBV27 and TRBJ1-6; D unresolved. The germline CDR1 and CDR2 sequences are MNHEY and SMNVEV (reference sequence). This CDR3 is built from 14 residues. Trimming cost V 3 bases and J 3 bases, with 6 bases left between them. CDR3 DNA sequence: TGTGCCAGCAGTTTTTCCTACTATAATTCACCCCTCCACTTT. Residues: CASSFSYYNSPLHF.

The chain links TRBV28 to TRBJ1-5, with unresolved D. The CDR3 loop spans 14 amino acids. The V and J ends lost 7 bases and 0 bases respectively, with 10 bases between them. Germline assignment: CDR1 MDHEN and CDR2 SYDVKM. CDR3 sequence (DNA): TGTGCCAGCATCCCCAAGTTTAGCAATCAGCCCCAGCATTTT. It encodes CASIPKFSNQPQHF.

The table lists this clonotype with many counts. This sequence joins TRBV20-1 and TRBJ2-1; 11 nucleotides match TRBD2. From germline, CDR1 is DFQATT and CDR2 SNEGSKA (reference sequence). Losses at the gene ends were 6 bases for V and 7 bases for J; bases not matched to a gene: 11. This CDR3 has 15 amino acids. CDR3 sequence: CSANPPGLADNEQFF. CDR3 sequence (DNA): TGCAGTGCCAATCCGCCGGGACTAGCGGATAATGAGCAGTTCTTC.

This clonotype was seen ten or more times. The V gene is TRBV7-9, the J gene TRBJ1-4; no definite D call. This CDR3 spans 14 amino acids. V lost 1 base and J lost 8, with 11 bases in between. Germline assignment: CDR1 SEHNR and CDR2 FQNEAQ (reference sequence). CDR3 in DNA: TGTGCCAGCAGCTTAGAGGTCCGAGGGGAAAAACTGTTTTTT. Translating it yields CASSLEVRGEKLFF.

This clonotype came up many times. This sequence joins TRBV7-9 and TRBJ2-2; D gene ambiguous. Trimming removed 5 bases at V and 2 bases at J, with 12 bases between. This CDR3 is built from 15 residues. CDR1 is SEHNR and CDR2 is FQNEAQ in the germline V gene (reference sequence). This CDR3 reads CASSVQTVNTGELFF. The CDR3 bases are TGTGCCAGCAGCGTACAGACCGTTAACACCGGGGAGCTGTTTTTT.

This clonotype was detected ten times or more. This chain connects TRBV6-1 to TRBJ1-3; unclear D gene. Germline CDR1 reads MNHNS; CDR2 reads SASEGT. The CDR3 sequence is 15 residues long. Trimming removed 8 bases from V and 0 bases from J, with 14 bases in between. The CDR3 loop is CASQSDRDSGNTIYF. The CDR3 region has the DNA TGTGCCAGCCAGTCGGACCGCGACTCTGGAAACACCATATATTTT.

This clonotype was observed at least ten times. This sequence joins TRBV20-1 and TRBJ1-2; no firm D call. The CDR3 has 11 residues. Trimming took 1 base from V and 5 from J, leaving 5 bases between them. Germline CDR1 DFQATT, CDR2 SNEGSKA (reference sequence). The CDR3 protein is CSARAGYGYTF. Here the CDR3 DNA reads TGCAGTGCTAGAGCGGGGTATGGCTACACCTTC.

This clonotype has ten or more counts. This sequence joins TRBV5-1 and TRBJ2-1; the match to TRBD2 covers 9 bases. Trimming cost V 3 bases and J 9 bases; bases outside gene matches: 13. Germline V gene lookup returns CDR1 SGHRS and CDR2 YFSETQ. The CDR3 is made up of 16 amino acids. The CDR3 nucleotides are TGCGCCAGCAGCTCCGGACTAGCGCCCGCCGAGGGTGAGCAGTTCTTC. Protein: CASSSGLAPAEGEQFF.

There are many counts of this clonotype. The V call is TRBV5-6, the J call TRBJ1-1; D is perhaps TRBD1 (6 bases). The V and J ends lost 2 bases and 3 bases respectively, with 11 bases between them. The CDR3 is 14 amino acids. Germline assignment: CDR1 SGHDT and CDR2 YYEEEE. CDR3 bases: TGTGCCAGCAGCTTTACAGGGCAGGACACTGAAGCTTTCTTT. Its protein is CASSFTGQDTEAFF.

Regarding this clonotype: A much larger clone lies a single base off, so this may be a read error. The rearrangement uses TRBV5-1 and TRBJ1-5; a possible D gene is TRBD1 (5 bases). This CDR3 is built from 15 residues. Germline CDR1 reads SGHRS; CDR2 reads YFSETQ. CDR3 sequence: CGSSLAGGTNQPQHF. The CDR3 DNA reads TGCGGCAGCAGCTTGGCGGGGGGGACGAATCAGCCCCAGCATTTT.

This clonotype occurred a few times. V gene TRBV5-4 combines with J gene TRBJ1-2; 9 bases fit TRBD1. The CDR3 spans 15 residues. J gave up 0 bases and V 3 bases, and 3 bases lay outside the gene matches. Germline V gene lookup returns CDR1 SGHNT and CDR2 YYREEE (reference sequence). The CDR3 nucleotides are TGTGCCAGCAGCTGGAGACAGGGGGCTAACTATGGCTACACCTTC. Its protein product is CASSWRQGANYGYTF.

This clonotype was counted only a few times. This chain links TRBV25-1 with TRBJ1-1, with 12 bases matching TRBD1. The V and J ends lost 9 bases and 6 bases, in that order; junction bases with no gene match: 5. The CDR3 runs 13 residues. CDR1 and CDR2 from the germline V gene are MGHDK and SYGVNS. The CDR3 sequence: CASRGDRGPEAFF. The DNA of the CDR3 is TGTGCCAGTAGGGGGGACAGGGGGCCTGAAGCTTTCTTT.